Listed below are T cell receptor beta chains from one sample, sequenced in a study of T-cell memory formation after mild COVID-19. TCRdb independently ran MiXCR on the 5' RACE reads; one entry per CDR3 protein. The top ten hold about 22% of the sample, which has some 450,000 distinct CDR3 sequences, roughly 18% seen once. Sequencing was performed on PBMCs or a T cell subset sorted from them (not recorded which). Receptors were obtained from a man in his late teens or twenties who had mild COVID-19 (a few samples of this study predate the infection). Cell type and time point are not known. Both conserved end residues are part of each CDR3. A D gene is named only where the DNA matches it firmly. Size tells how often a clone was seen (once, few, many) or the class of an expanded clone, and some rows leave it out.

TRBV30,-,-,TRBJ2-2,TGTGCCTGGAGTGTAGCCCCCGGAGTCACCGGGGAGCTGTTTTTT,CAWSVAPGVTGELFF
TRBV2,-,TRBD1,TRBJ2-7,TGTGCCAGCAGTGAAACAGGGGTCGAGCAGTACTTC,CASSETGVEQYF
TRBV7-6,few,-,TRBJ1-1,TGTGCCAGCAGCGAGGGCGTGAACACTGAAGCTTTCTTT,CASSEGVNTEAFF
TRBV11-2,few,-,TRBJ2-7,TGTGCCAGCAGCCGCGCCCTCAGGGCCGCCTCCTACGAGCAGTACTTC,CASSRALRAASYEQYF
TRBV4-3,-,-,TRBJ2-1,TGCGCCAGCAGCCAGCATCTAGCAGGGGAAAGCTCCTACAATGAGCAGTTCTTC,CASSQHLAGESSYNEQFF
TRBV6-5,-,TRBD1,TRBJ1-1,TGTGCCAGCAGTTACGGCGGGACAGCTAGCACTGAAGCTTTCTTT,CASSYGGTASTEAFF
TRBV18,-,-,TRBJ2-1,TGTGCCAGCTCATCACGGTGGGAGCAGTTCTTC,CASSSRWEQFF
TRBV20-1,-,-,TRBJ2-5,TGCAGTGCGTATAGGGACTTTAACGAGACCCAGTACTTC,CSAYRDFNETQYF
TRBV20-1,few,-,TRBJ2-3,TGCAGTGCTAGACCCCAAATGAGCACAGATACGCAGTATTTT,CSARPQMSTDTQYF
TRBV4-2,-,-,TRBJ2-6,TGTGCCAGCAGCCAAGTCCCCTCTGGGGCCAACGTCCTGACTTTC,CASSQVPSGANVLTF
TRBV12-3/TRBV12-4,few,TRBD2,TRBJ2-5,TGTGCCAGCAGACCCGGGACTAGCGCTAGAGAGACCCAGTACTTC,CASRPGTSARETQYF
TRBV20-1,few,TRBD1,TRBJ2-5,TGCAGTGCTAGACCCGGACAGGGGGGAGAGACCCAGTACTTC,CSARPGQGGETQYF
TRBV11-2,few,-,TRBJ2-3,TGTGCCAGCAGCTTAGGAAACGGGGCGGCAGATACGCAGTATTTT,CASSLGNGAADTQYF
TRBV5-4,once,TRBD1,TRBJ1-2,TGTGCCAGCAGCTATCCGGGACAGGGGGGTGGCTACACCTTC,CASSYPGQGGGYTF
TRBV27,-,-,TRBJ2-1,TGTGCCAGCAGTTTAAGGACAGTCAATGAGCAGTTCTTC,CASSLRTVNEQFF
TRBV7-9,many,TRBD1,TRBJ1-2,TGTGCCAGCAGCTTAGGAGGGACAGGGGAAGGTGGCTACACCTTC,CASSLGGTGEGGYTF
TRBV6-5,few,-,TRBJ2-3,TGTGCCAGCAGGACGGGGCAAGCAGCAGATACGCAGTATTTT,CASRTGQAADTQYF
TRBV7-8,-,-,TRBJ1-1,TGTGCCAGCAGCTTAAATGAGGGCACTGAAGCTTTCTTT,CASSLNEGTEAFF
TRBV3-1,-,-,TRBJ2-7,TGTGCCAGCAGGAATTGGGACGAACCCTACGAGCAGTACTTC,CASRNWDEPYEQYF
TRBV6-2/TRBV6-3,-,-,TRBJ2-3,TGTGCCAGCAGTTTACGGACTCCCTCGGATACGCAGTATTTT,CASSLRTPSDTQYF
TRBV5-6,-,-,TRBJ2-1,TGTGCCACCTATCAGTGGTGCGGATACAATGAGCAGTTCTTC,CATYQWCGYNEQFF
TRBV5-1,-,-,TRBJ1-1,TGCGCCAGCAGCTTGGAAGGACCCATGAACACTGAAGCTTTCTTT,CASSLEGPMNTEAFF
TRBV5-4,-,-,TRBJ1-2,TGTGCCAGCAGCTTGAGGGAGACTGTTAACTATGGCTACACCTTC,CASSLRETVNYGYTF
TRBV19,-,-,TRBJ2-5,TGTGCCTCCTCAGGGTACGCCGGGGAGACCCAGTACTTC,CASSGYAGETQYF
TRBV6-5,few,-,TRBJ2-6,TGTGCCAGCAGAACTTCTAGCTCTGGGGCCAACGTCCTGACTTTC,CASRTSSSGANVLTF
TRBV7-9,many,-,TRBJ2-1,TGTGCCAGCAGCCTGCCTTCTCCGCGGATCCCCGGTGAGCAGTTCTTC,CASSLPSPRIPGEQFF
TRBV6-6,-,-,TRBJ2-7,TGTGCCAGCAGCTCTCCGGGGACCACCTACGAGCAGTACTTC,CASSSPGTTYEQYF
TRBV6-2/TRBV6-3,-,-,TRBJ1-5,TGTGCCTCAATGAACCGACATAACCGCGCGCAGCCCCAGCATTTT,CASMNRHNRAQPQHF
TRBV5-1,few,-,TRBJ2-3,TGCGCCAGCAGCGGGGGACTCCATACGCAGTATTTT,CASSGGLHTQYF
TRBV29-1,few,TRBD1,TRBJ2-2,TGCAGCGTGGCAGGGGGCCCCGGGGAGCTGTTTTTT,CSVAGGPGELFF
TRBV7-2,-,TRBD1,TRBJ2-1,TGTGCCAGCAGCGTACAGCGGACAGGGGAGCAGTTCTTC,CASSVQRTGEQFF
TRBV20-1,-,-,TRBJ1-4,TGCAGTGCTAGAGAAGGTGCGGGGATGGGTGAAAAACTGTTTTTT,CSAREGAGMGEKLFF
TRBV6-6,-,TRBD1,TRBJ2-2,TGTGCCAGCAGTTACCCGACAGGGGACGACACCGGGGAGCTGTTTTTT,CASSYPTGDDTGELFF
TRBV4-3,few,-,TRBJ2-1,TGCGCCAGCAGCCAAGATTTGGGGGGCGACTACAATGAGCAGTTCTTC,CASSQDLGGDYNEQFF
TRBV11-2,few,-,TRBJ1-1,TGTGCCAGCAGCTCCCTTACGACAGGCTCACGTCGAGGGGCTTTCTTT,CASSSLTTGSRRGAFF
TRBV6-2/TRBV6-3,-,TRBD1,TRBJ2-3,TGTGCCAGCAGTTTCCCACAGGGGGTGAAGATAACTCGAATAGACACAGATACGCAGTATTTT,CASSFPQGVKITRIDTDTQYF
TRBV13,-,-,TRBJ2-2,TGTGCCAGCAGCTTAAGTTCGGGACCGATCAACACCGGGGAGCTGTTTTTT,CASSLSSGPINTGELFF
TRBV9,-,-,TRBJ2-5,TGTGCCAGCAACCGGGGTGAACAAGAGACCCAGTACTTC,CASNRGEQETQYF
TRBV7-2,-,-,TRBJ2-6,TGTGCCAGCACCCGAGGACATCCTGTGGCCAACGTCCTGACTTTC,CASTRGHPVANVLTF